The sequence of this T cell receptor (beta chain) was determined in a study of blood T cell repertoires in COVID-19. Profiling relied on immunoSEQ multiplex PCR, and the TCRdb table lists in-frame clones only, not all of them. The table has about 160,000 clones, 80% to 95% seen once. Germline CDR1 reads SGHVS; CDR2 reads FQNEAQ. This CDR3 has 14 residues. V dropped 5 bases and J dropped 5 bases, with 15 bases sitting between them. This sequence originates from a young man with COVID-19, enrolled during active disease. The source material was peripheral blood. The gene calls are TRBV7-8 and TRBJ1-1; TRBD1 might be the D (6 bases). The CDR3 DNA follows: TGTGCCAGCAGCCAAGGACAGTCCGTGACTGAAGCTTTCTTT. Protein sequence: CASSQGQSVTEAFF. Complete variable domain (other parts from reference TRBV7-8 and TRBJ1-1): GAGVSQSPRYKVAKRGQDVALRCDPISGHVSLFWYQQALGQGPEFLTYFQNEAQLDKSGLPSDRFFAERPEGSVSTLKIQRTQQEDSAVYLCASSQGQSVTEAFFGQGTRLTVV.